This TCR beta chain stems from a study of T cell changes during pregnancy in multiple sclerosis. The V gene's germline CDR1 is MGHRA and CDR2 YSYEKL. V gave up 4 bases and J gave up 2 bases, with 16 bases separating them. The CDR3 contains 16 residues. Assay: immunoSEQ multiplex PCR; the TCRdb copy retains only in-frame clones and omits some. Found here are tens of thousands of clones, roughly 87% of them singletons; the top ten hold 1.2%. The source material was CD4+ T cells from peripheral blood mononuclear cells, sampled after pregnancy. The TCR was taken from a female donor with multiple sclerosis, enrolled in a pregnancy study. This sequence joins TRBV4-1 and TRBJ2-3; D might be TRBD2 (5 bases). The CDR3 here is CASSPREGLYTDTQYF. Here the CDR3 DNA reads TGCGCCAGCAGCCCAAGAGAGGGCCTCTACACAGATACGCAGTATTTT.